These 21 T cell receptor beta chains share one sample of origin, sequenced in a study of T cell repertoires in cytomegalovirus infection. TCRdb reprocessed the reads with MiXCR, giving one entry per CDR3 protein. The sample lists 450,000 to 550,000 distinct CDR3 sequences; more than 15% were seen once. The sequenced sample consisted of CD8+ T cells from PBMCs. The receptor set was obtained from a human donor in good health (CMV status not recorded). Some clones in this sample may be carry-over from other donors' samples.

This clonotype was seen at least ten times. The CDR3 sequence: CAISNSAGEQFF. CDR3 DNA sequence: TGTGCCATCAGTAACTCCGCGGGTGAGCAGTTCTTC. This chain connects TRBV10-3 to TRBJ2-1; tentatively, D is TRBD2 (5 bases). This CDR3 is built from 12 residues. Germline-derived CDR1 and CDR2 are ENHRY and SYGVKD. The V end lost 5 bases, the J end lost 9 bases, and 11 bases lay between the germline ends.

V usage is TRBV7-6 and J usage is TRBJ1-4; no clear D. Germline-derived CDR1 and CDR2 are SGHVS and FNYEAQ. This CDR3 comprises 16 residues. Between the trimmed V and J ends, which lost 5 bases and 3 bases, there was a span of 16 bases. CDR3 bases: TGTGCCAGCAGCCCCGATTCAGGCGGATCTAATGAAAAACTGTTTTTT. Its translation is CASSPDSGGSNEKLFF.

On this clonotype: This may stem from a read error, because a much larger clone lies one nucleotide away. This chain uses TRBV6-1 with TRBJ1-2, with 10 bases that match TRBD1. J was trimmed by 10 bases and V by 5 bases; bases with no gene match: 10. The CDR3 totals 14 residues. Germline CDR1 reads MNHNS; CDR2 reads SASEGT. Written as DNA, the CDR3 is TGTGCCAGCAGTCCCTCAGGGACAGGGGACGTCTACACCTTC. Protein: CASSPSGTGDVYTF.

In this sample, this clonotype turned up many times. This CDR3 is CASSFLPLLYNEQFF. The CDR3 nucleotides are TGTGCCAGTAGTTTTCTACCTCTTCTTTACAATGAGCAGTTCTTC. V gene TRBV19 combines with J gene TRBJ2-1; D not resolved. The germline V gene encodes CDR1 LNHDA and CDR2 SQIVND (reference sequence). The CDR3 sequence is 15 residues long. V lost 5 bases to trimming and J lost 4 bases, with 15 bases between them.

CDR3 loop: CAWSSRTGYYEQYF. In DNA form, the CDR3 reads TGTGCCTGGAGTTCCCGGACAGGCTACTACGAGCAGTACTTC. The J gene is TRBJ2-7, the V gene TRBV30, with 7 bases that match TRBD1. The CDR3 covers 14 residues. Per germline, CDR1 GTSNPN and CDR2 SVGIG (reference sequence). The ends lost 2 bases at V and 3 bases at J; junction bases unmatched: 7.

There are a few counts of this clonotype. V and J are TRBV4-1 and TRBJ2-5, with 7 bases fitting TRBD2. Trimming removed 4 bases from V and 4 bases from J; junction bases left unmatched: 9. The germline V gene has CDR1 MGHRA and CDR2 YSYEKL. The length of the CDR3 is 15 residues. In nucleotides, the CDR3 is TGCGCCAGCAGCCCGGGAGTAGCGGGCGGAGAGACCCAGTACTTC. This sequence encodes CASSPGVAGGETQYF.

This clonotype was found many times. This chain connects TRBV7-2 to TRBJ2-1, with 9 bases fitting TRBD2. V lost 5 bases and J lost 8; bases outside the gene matches: 10. CDR3 length equals 15 residues. CDR1 and CDR2 (germline): SGHTA, FQGNSA. CDR3 residues: CASSISGSLGDEQFF. The DNA for the CDR3 is TGTGCCAGCAGCATTAGCGGGAGCCTTGGGGATGAGCAGTTCTTC.

This clonotype came up a few times. The J gene is TRBJ2-7, the V gene TRBV5-1; 9 bases match TRBD1. The CDR3 is 14 amino acids. CDR1 is SGHRS, CDR2 YFSETQ, per germline. Trimming at V came to 1 base and at J to 6 bases, leaving 5 bases not matched to a gene. CDR3 coding DNA: TGCGCCAGCAGCTTGAGACAGGGGGATGTCGAGCAGTACTTC. Translation gives CASSLRQGDVEQYF.

The table lists this clonotype with many counts. The chain links TRBV6-1 to TRBJ2-1; D is undetermined. Per germline, CDR1 MNHNS and CDR2 SASEGT. V lost 7 bases to trimming and J lost 2 bases, with 18 bases between them. The CDR3 is made up of 16 amino acids. CDR3 sequence: CASTMNGELPYNEQFF. CDR3 in DNA: TGTGCCAGCACTATGAATGGGGAACTTCCCTACAATGAGCAGTTCTTC.

The chain uses TRBV5-1 and TRBJ2-5; D gene unclear. Looked up from germline, CDR1 is SGHRS and CDR2 is YFSETQ. V lost 3 bases to trimming and J lost 2 bases, with 17 bases between them. The CDR3 sequence is 16 residues long. The CDR3 DNA reads TGCGCCAGCAGCTCCAGCTCAGAAGGGTCTCAAGAGACCCAGTACTTC. Amino acids: CASSSSSEGSQETQYF.

This clonotype was seen a handful of times. This chain connects TRBV6-2 or TRBV6-3 to TRBJ2-5, with TRBD2 matching 12 bases. Germline V lookup: CDR1 MNHEY, CDR2 SVGEGT. The V segment lost 2 bases and the J segment 3 bases; nucleotides outside the gene matches: 1. The CDR3 extends over 15 amino acids. DNA of the CDR3: TGTGCCAGCAGTTACCTAGCGGGGGGGGAAGAGACCCAGTACTTC. Translating gives CASSYLAGGEETQYF.

Points on this clonotype: In this CDR3 the conserved last residue, phenylalanine or tryptophan, is missing, so a read error is likely. The DNA is omitted, as the CDR3 cannot be located on it reliably, and the CDR3 follows TCRdb's listing. This sequence joins TRBV7-6 and TRBJ1-1; the table's D call TRBD1 went unverified against the DNA. A total of 16 residues make up the CDR3, ends included. The germline gives CDR1 SGHVS, CDR2 FNYEAQ. The CDR3 sequence is CASSKGGGGRNTEDFL.

This clonotype has at least ten counts. This chain joins TRBV7-6 and TRBJ2-1; TRBD2 agrees at 7 bases. From germline, CDR1 is SGHVS and CDR2 FNYEAQ. The J segment lost 4 bases and the V segment lost 1 base, leaving 4 bases of the junction unmatched. The CDR3 consists of 15 residues. The CDR3 loop reads CASSLGTRDYNEQFF. In DNA, the CDR3 is TGTGCCAGCAGCTTAGGGACTAGGGATTACAATGAGCAGTTCTTC. Filled out from reference TRBV7-6 and TRBJ2-1, the complete variable domain reads GAGVSQSPRYKVTKRGQDVALRCDPISGHVSLYWYRQALGQGPEFLTYFNYEAQQDKSGLPNDRFSAERPEGSISTLTIQRTEQRDSAMYRCASSLGTRDYNEQFFGPGTRLTVL.

The sample holds many counts of this clonotype. The gene calls are TRBV7-6 and TRBJ2-7; the match to TRBD1 covers 9 bases. CDR1 and CDR2 (germline): SGHVS, FNYEAQ. J was trimmed by 5 bases and V by 1 base; bases with no gene match: 12. This CDR3 region has 17 residues. The DNA for the CDR3 is TGTGCCAGCAGCTTAGGGACAGGGGACAATAAGTGGGACGAGCAGTACTTC. Amino acid sequence: CASSLGTGDNKWDEQYF.

This clonotype was seen at least ten times. The genes are TRBV10-3 and TRBJ2-7; 8 bases are shared with TRBD1. Germline V CDR1 and CDR2: ENHRY, SYGVKD. CDR3 size: 14 residues. Germline trimming cut 0 bases from V and 6 bases from J; bases unmatched to any gene: 4. As DNA, the CDR3 is TGTGCCATCAGTGAGTCAAGGACAGGGTTCGAGCAGTACTTC. Protein sequence: CAISESRTGFEQYF.

With regard to this clonotype: With a much larger clone just one base away, this may be a read error. J is TRBJ1-1 and V is TRBV7-3; D gene ambiguous. The CDR3 is 13 residues long. Per the germline V gene, CDR1 is SGHTA and CDR2 is FQGTGA. This chain's CDR3 is CASSLVPGSDAFF. The CDR3 coding sequence is TGTGCCAGCAGCTTAGTACCGGGCTCTGACGCTTTCTTT.

Many counts were recorded for this clonotype. The V call is TRBV28, the J call TRBJ2-3; D may be TRBD2 (6 bases). CDR1 is MDHEN and CDR2 is SYDVKM in the germline V gene. Between the trimmed V and J ends, which lost 3 bases and 4 bases, there was a span of 20 bases. This CDR3 has 17 amino acids. The CDR3 bases are TGTGCCAGCAGTTTCCGCGCGGGAAGAAGGGTCTCAGATACGCAGTATTTT. Translation: CASSFRAGRRVSDTQYF.

The chain couples TRBV7-7 to TRBJ1-4; the D is unclear. The CDR3 is 15 amino acids. V was shortened by 5 bases and J by 6 bases, with 16 bases between the two germline ends. Germline V lookup: CDR1 SSHAT, CDR2 FNYEAQ (reference sequence). The chain's CDR3 is CASSPFWGSDEKLFF. The CDR3 coding sequence is TGTGCCAGCAGCCCCTTTTGGGGTTCGGATGAAAAACTGTTTTTT.

Only a few counts were recorded for this clonotype. The V and J genes are TRBV20-1 and TRBJ1-4, with D unresolved. CDR1 and CDR2 from the germline V gene are DFQATT and SNEGSKA (reference sequence). V was pared by 0 bases and J by 5 bases, with 25 bases between. The CDR3 has 19 amino acids. CDR3 nucleotide sequence: TGCAGTGCTAGAGATTTGTCCGGCGTAGTGTCTGGGGAAAATGAAAAACTGTTTTTT. Its protein product is CSARDLSGVVSGENEKLFF.

This clonotype was seen only a few times. This chain connects TRBV19 to TRBJ2-2; perhaps TRBD1 as D (6 bases). The CDR3 runs 15 residues. Germline assignment: CDR1 LNHDA and CDR2 SQIVND (reference sequence). The V gene lost 3 bases and the J gene lost 3 bases, with 11 bases spanning the gap. CDR3 region: CASSIRGSDTGELFF. The DNA of the CDR3 is TGTGCCAGTAGTATTAGGGGGAGCGACACCGGGGAGCTGTTTTTT.

This clonotype was observed a handful of times. CDR3: CASSVRAIRASGDSDTQYF. The CDR3 DNA reads TGTGCCAGCAGCGTCCGAGCCATTCGGGCTAGCGGGGATTCAGATACGCAGTATTTT. The gene calls are TRBV9 and TRBJ2-3; the match to TRBD2 covers 9 bases. Germline loops: CDR1 SGDLS, CDR2 YYNGEE. Trimming cost V 2 bases and J 4 bases; bases outside gene matches: 17. The CDR3 runs to 19 residues.